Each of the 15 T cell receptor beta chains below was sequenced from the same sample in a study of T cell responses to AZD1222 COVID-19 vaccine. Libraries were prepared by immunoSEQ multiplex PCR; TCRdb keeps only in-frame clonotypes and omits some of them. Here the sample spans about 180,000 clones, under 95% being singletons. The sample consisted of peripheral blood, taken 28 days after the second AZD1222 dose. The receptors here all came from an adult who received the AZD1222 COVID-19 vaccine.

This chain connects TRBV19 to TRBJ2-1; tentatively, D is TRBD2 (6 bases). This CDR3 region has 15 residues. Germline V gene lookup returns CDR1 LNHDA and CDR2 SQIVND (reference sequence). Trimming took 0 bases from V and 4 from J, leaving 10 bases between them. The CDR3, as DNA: TGTGCCAGTAGTATAGATCGGGGGTCGTACAATGAGCAGTTCTTC. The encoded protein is CASSIDRGSYNEQFF.

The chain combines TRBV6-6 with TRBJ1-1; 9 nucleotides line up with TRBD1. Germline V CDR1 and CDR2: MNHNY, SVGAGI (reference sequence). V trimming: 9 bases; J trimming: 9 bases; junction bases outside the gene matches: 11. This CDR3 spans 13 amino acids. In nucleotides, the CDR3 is TGTGCCAGTTGGGAAAACAGGGGGCGAAAAGCTTTCTTT. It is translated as CASWENRGRKAFF.

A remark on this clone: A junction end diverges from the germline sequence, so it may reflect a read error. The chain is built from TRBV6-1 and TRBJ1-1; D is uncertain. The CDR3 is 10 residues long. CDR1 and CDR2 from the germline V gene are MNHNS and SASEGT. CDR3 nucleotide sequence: TGTGCCAGCAGAGAAGGAGAAGCTTTCTTT. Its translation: CASREGEAFF.

The chain's CDR3 is CASSLKIWASSVYNSPLHF. The CDR3 DNA reads as TGCGCCAGCAGCCTCAAGATCTGGGCCAGTAGCGTCTATAATTCACCCCTCCACTTT. The V call is TRBV4-3, the J call TRBJ1-6; D remains ambiguous. V was cut by 4 bases and J by 3 bases, with 22 bases left in between. The CDR3 has 19 residues. Germline V lookup: CDR1 LGHNA, CDR2 YSLEER.

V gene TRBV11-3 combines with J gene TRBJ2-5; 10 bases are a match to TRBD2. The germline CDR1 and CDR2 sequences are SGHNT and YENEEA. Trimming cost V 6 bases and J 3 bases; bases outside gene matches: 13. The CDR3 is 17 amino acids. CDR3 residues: CASSFTGTSDPKETQYF. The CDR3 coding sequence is TGTGCCAGCAGTTTTACCGGGACTAGCGATCCCAAAGAGACCCAGTACTTC.

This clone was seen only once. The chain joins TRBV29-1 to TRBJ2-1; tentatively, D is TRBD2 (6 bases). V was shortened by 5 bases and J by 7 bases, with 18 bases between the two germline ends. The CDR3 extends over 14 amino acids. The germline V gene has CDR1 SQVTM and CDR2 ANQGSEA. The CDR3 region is CSVPDGGVGNEQFF. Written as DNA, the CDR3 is TGCAGCGTTCCCGACGGGGGAGTTGGGAATGAGCAGTTCTTC.

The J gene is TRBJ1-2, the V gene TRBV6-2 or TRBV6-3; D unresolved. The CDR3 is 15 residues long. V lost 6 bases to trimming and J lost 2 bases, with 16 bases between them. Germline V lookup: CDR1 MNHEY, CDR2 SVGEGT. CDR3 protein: CASSPNREPNYGYTF. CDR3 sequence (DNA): TGTGCCAGCAGCCCAAACCGGGAGCCCAACTATGGCTACACCTTC.

The CDR3 loop reads CASSFIIGSGSRGAYEQYF. In nucleotides, the CDR3 is TGTGCCAGCAGTTTTATAATAGGTAGCGGGAGCCGAGGGGCCTACGAGCAGTACTTC. The V call is TRBV28, the J call TRBJ2-7, with TRBD2 matching 9 bases. V lost 3 bases, J lost 2 bases, and 17 bases stayed unmatched. The germline V gene encodes CDR1 MDHEN and CDR2 SYDVKM. This CDR3 is built from 19 residues. Combining the CDR3 with reference TRBV28 and TRBJ2-7 gives the whole variable domain DVKVTQSSRYLVKRTGEKVFLECVQDMDHENMFWYRQDPGLGLRLIYFSYDVKMKEKGDIPEGYSVSREKKERFSLILESASTNQTSMYLCASSFIIGSGSRGAYEQYFGPGTRLTVT.

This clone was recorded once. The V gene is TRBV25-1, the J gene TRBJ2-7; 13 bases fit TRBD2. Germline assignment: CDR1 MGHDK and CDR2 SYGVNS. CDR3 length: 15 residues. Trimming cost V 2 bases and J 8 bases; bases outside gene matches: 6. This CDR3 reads CASSEPGTSGKKQYF. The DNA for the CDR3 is TGTGCCAGCAGTGAACCCGGGACTAGCGGGAAAAAGCAGTACTTC.

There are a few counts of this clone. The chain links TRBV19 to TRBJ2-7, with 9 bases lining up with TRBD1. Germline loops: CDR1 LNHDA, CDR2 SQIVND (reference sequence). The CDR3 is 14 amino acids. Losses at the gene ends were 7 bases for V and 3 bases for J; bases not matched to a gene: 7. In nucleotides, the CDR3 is TGTGCCAGTACCGCGACAGGGGGAATCTACGAGCAGTACTTC. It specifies CASTATGGIYEQYF.

CDR3 region: CASSPGQGAADTQYF. The CDR3 coding sequence is TGTGCCAGCAGCCCGGGACAGGGGGCTGCAGATACGCAGTATTTT. The chain combines TRBV5-6 with TRBJ2-3, with 12 bases lining up with TRBD1. CDR3 length: 15 amino acids. Germline V gene data show CDR1 as SGHDT and CDR2 as YYEEEE. V shed 4 bases, J shed 4 bases, and the junction held 4 bases outside the gene matches.

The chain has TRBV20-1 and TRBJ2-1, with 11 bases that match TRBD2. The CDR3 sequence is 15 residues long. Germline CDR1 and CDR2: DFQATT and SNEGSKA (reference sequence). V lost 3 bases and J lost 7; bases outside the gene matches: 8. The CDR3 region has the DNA TGCAGTGCTAGTTCCGCTTTAGCGGGGGGGAATGAGCAGTTCTTC. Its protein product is CSASSALAGGNEQFF.

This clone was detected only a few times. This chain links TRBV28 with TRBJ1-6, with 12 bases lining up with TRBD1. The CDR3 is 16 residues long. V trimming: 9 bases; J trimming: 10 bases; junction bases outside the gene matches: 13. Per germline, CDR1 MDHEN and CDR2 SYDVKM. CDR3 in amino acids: CASSAGTGGTWSPLHF. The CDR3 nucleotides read TGTGCCAGTTCCGCCGGGACAGGGGGCACTTGGTCACCCCTCCACTTT.

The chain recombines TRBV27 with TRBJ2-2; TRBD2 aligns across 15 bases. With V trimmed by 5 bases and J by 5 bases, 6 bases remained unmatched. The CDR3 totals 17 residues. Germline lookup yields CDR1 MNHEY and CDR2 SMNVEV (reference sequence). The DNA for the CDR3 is TGTGCCAGCAGTCCCGGGACTAGCGGGAGGAGGACCGGGGAGCTGTTTTTT. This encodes CASSPGTSGRRTGELFF.

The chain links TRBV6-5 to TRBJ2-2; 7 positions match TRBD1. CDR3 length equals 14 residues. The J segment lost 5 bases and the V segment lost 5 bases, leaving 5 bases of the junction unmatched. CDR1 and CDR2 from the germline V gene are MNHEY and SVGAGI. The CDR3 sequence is CASSLSRGTGELFF. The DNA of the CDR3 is TGTGCCAGCAGTCTGAGCAGGGGGACCGGGGAGCTGTTTTTT.